Detailed here is one T cell receptor beta chain. The same CDR3 can be traced to other DNA sequences in this sample. The table came from immunoSEQ multiplex PCR; TCRdb's copy has only in-frame clones and leaves some out. The sample carries over 250,000 clones, approximately 76% recorded once. The sample is drawn from a study of cytotoxic CD8 clonotypes in ibrutinib-treated CLL. Study-wide background: Sequencing produced an average of about 260,000 productive templates and 94,082 productive rearrangements per sample.

This TCR was sampled from a human donor with chronic lymphocytic leukemia. The specimen was PBMCs, collected at disease progression, from a patient treated with ibrutinib.

The CDR3 is CASSQGQGGEKLFF. The CDR3 DNA reads as TGCGCCAGCAGCCAAGGGCAGGGCGGTGAAAAACTGTTTTTT. The rearrangement uses TRBV4-1 and TRBJ1-4, with D maybe TRBD1 (5 bases). CDR3 length equals 14 residues. CDR1 MGHRA and CDR2 YSYEKL come from the germline V gene. The V end was cut by 1 base, the J end by 7 bases, with 10 bases between.